Below, 28 T cell receptor beta chains from the same sample are listed, as sequenced in a study of blood T cell repertoires in COVID-19. Method: immunoSEQ multiplex PCR; TCRdb's copy keeps in-frame clones and lacks some. The data hold under 170,000 clones, with about nine tenths observed a single time. Sequencing was carried out using peripheral blood. These receptor sequences come from a woman in her fifties or sixties with active or convalescent COVID-19.

This chain connects TRBV5-4 to TRBJ1-1; TRBD1 is a possible D gene (5 bases). This CDR3 contains 15 residues. CDR1 and CDR2 (germline): SGHNT, YYREEE (reference sequence). Trimming removed 5 bases from V and 0 bases from J, with 14 bases in between. This CDR3 is CASRAGRGMNTEAFF. The CDR3 DNA follows: TGTGCCAGCAGGGCAGGCCGGGGGATGAACACTGAAGCTTTCTTT.

The rearrangement uses TRBV13 and TRBJ1-6; TRBD1 aligns across 9 bases. CDR1 PRHDT and CDR2 FYEKMQ come from the germline V gene (reference sequence). V dropped 6 bases and J dropped 8; count of bases not matched to a gene: 8. The CDR3 spans 15 residues. CDR3 protein: CASSLGTGRDSPLHF. CDR3 sequence (DNA): TGTGCCAGCAGTCTTGGGACAGGGAGAGATTCACCCCTCCACTTT.

The J gene is TRBJ1-6, the V gene TRBV6-6, with a tentative D call TRBD1 (5 bases). The CDR3 spans 15 residues. V was trimmed by 0 bases and J by 7 bases, leaving 10 bases between them. The germline V gene has CDR1 MNHNY and CDR2 SVGAGI (reference sequence). The CDR3 sequence is CASSYSGERNSPLHF. Here the CDR3 DNA reads TGTGCCAGCAGTTACTCAGGGGAAAGGAATTCACCCCTCCACTTT.

The chain employs TRBV12-3 or TRBV12-4 and TRBJ2-7, with D possibly matching TRBD1 (5 bases). The CDR3 sequence is 13 residues long. Trimming removed 2 bases from V and 6 bases from J, with 11 bases in between. CDR3 sequence (DNA): TGTGCCAGCAGTTTATTTAGGGGCGTCGAGCAGTACTTC. Protein sequence: CASSLFRGVEQYF.

The rearrangement links TRBV4-3 to TRBJ1-2; TRBD1 matches at 7 bases. CDR3 length equals 17 residues. Per the germline V gene, CDR1 is LGHNA and CDR2 is YSLEER. V dropped 0 bases and J dropped 4; count of bases not matched to a gene: 11. CDR3 amino acids: CASSQEAAQGEGYGYTF. DNA of the CDR3: TGCGCCAGCAGCCAAGAGGCAGCCCAGGGGGAAGGCTATGGCTACACCTTC.

CDR3 in DNA: TGCGCCAGCAGTGTTTCAGGGGTAACAGGTGAAGCTTTCTTT. It yields the protein CASSVSGVTGEAFF. V and J are TRBV10-1 and TRBJ1-1; tentatively, D is TRBD1 (6 bases). This CDR3 is built from 14 residues. The V end was cut by 4 bases, the J end by 7 bases, with 16 bases between. The V gene's germline CDR1 is WNHNN and CDR2 SYGVQD (reference sequence).

J is TRBJ1-6 and V is TRBV21-1; TRBD1 reflects the table's D call only, with no check against the DNA. TRBV21-1 is a recognized pseudogene. The CDR3 covers 18 residues. The CDR3 sequence: CASSKWSVPGQYNSPLHF. The CDR3 DNA reads as TGTGCCAGCAGCAAATGGAGCGTACCGGGACAGTATAATTCACCCCTCCACTTT.

This clone was seen a handful of times. V is TRBV7-2 and J is TRBJ1-1; the match to TRBD1 covers 7 bases. J lost 7 bases, V lost 3 bases, and 14 bases had no gene match. Germline V gene lookup returns CDR1 SGHTA and CDR2 FQGNSA. This CDR3 region has 16 residues. The CDR3 DNA follows: TGTGCCAGCAGCTTCGGGGACCCGGGGGACAGATATGAAGCTTTCTTT. Translating gives CASSFGDPGDRYEAFF. The full variable domain, with the rest looked up from reference TRBV7-2 and TRBJ1-1, is GAGVSQSPSNKVTEKGKDVELRCDPISGHTALYWYRQSLGQGLEFLIYFQGNSAPDKSGLPSDRFSAERTGGSVSTLTIQRTQQEDSAVYLCASSFGDPGDRYEAFFGQGTRLTVV.

V usage is TRBV19 and J usage is TRBJ1-1; tentative D call: TRBD1 (6 bases). The CDR3 contains 15 residues. The V end was cut by 5 bases, the J end by 1 base, with 14 bases between. Germline V CDR1 and CDR2: LNHDA, SQIVND (reference sequence). CDR3: CASSVILRGNTEAFF. The DNA of the CDR3 is TGTGCCAGTAGTGTGATCCTCAGGGGGAACACTGAAGCTTTCTTT.

This clone was seen only once. The V gene is TRBV14, the J gene TRBJ2-5; no clear D gene. Germline-derived CDR1 and CDR2 are SGHDN and FVKESK. Trimming shortened V by 0 bases and J by 5 bases, and 7 bases separated the two germline ends. The CDR3 runs 13 residues. This CDR3 reads CASSQEHGETQYF. The CDR3 DNA is TGTGCCAGCAGCCAAGAACACGGGGAGACCCAGTACTTC.

V gene TRBV21-1 combines with J gene TRBJ1-3. TRBV21-1 is reported as a pseudogene. The CDR3 totals 17 residues. CDR3 sequence: CASSKGEGGLVGNTIYF. CDR3 sequence (DNA): TGTGCCAGCAGCAAAGGGGAGGGTGGCTTGGTTGGAAACACCATATATTTT.

J is TRBJ2-7 and V is TRBV7-2; D may be TRBD2 (7 bases). CDR3 size: 15 residues. CDR1 is SGHTA, CDR2 FQGNSA, per germline. Trimming removed 0 bases from V and 2 bases from J, with 11 bases in between. The CDR3 reads CASSLAGGGPYEQYF. In DNA, the CDR3 is TGTGCCAGCAGCTTAGCAGGGGGGGGCCCCTACGAGCAGTACTTC.

In its sample, this clone was seen once. CDR3 coding DNA: TGTGCCACCAGTGATTCGGGAGTTGACCGTTATACGCAGTATTTT. Amino acids: CATSDSGVDRYTQYF. The gene calls are TRBV24-1 and TRBJ2-3; perhaps TRBD2 as D (6 bases). The CDR3 runs to 15 residues. CDR1 and CDR2 from the germline V gene are KGHDR and SFDVKD. Trimming took off 2 bases at V and 7 bases at J, with 15 bases between the two ends.

V and J are TRBV19 and TRBJ2-1, with 7 bases identical to TRBD2. The CDR3 totals 13 residues. Germline-derived CDR1 and CDR2 are LNHDA and SQIVND (reference sequence). With 7 bases clipped from V and 4 bases from J, the junction kept 4 bases outside the gene matches. CDR3 sequence reads: CASTRGSYNEQFF. The CDR3 DNA reads as TGTGCCAGTACGCGGGGGAGTTACAATGAGCAGTTCTTC.

The chain employs TRBV10-3 and TRBJ1-2, with D tentatively TRBD1 (6 bases). The CDR3 covers 16 residues. CDR1 is ENHRY, CDR2 SYGVKD, per germline. Trimming removed 6 bases at V and 4 bases at J, with 21 bases between. The CDR3 DNA follows: TGTGCCATCAGACGAGGGGGGGCCGACCTCTTCTATGGCTACACCTTC. Translated: CAIRRGGADLFYGYTF.

The chain joins TRBV5-1 to TRBJ2-3; 7 bases are a match to TRBD1. V was clipped by 0 bases and J by 2 bases; unmatched bases: 3. This CDR3 is built from 15 residues. In germline, CDR1 is SGHRS, CDR2 YFSETQ. The CDR3 protein is CASSLGTGPTDTQYF. CDR3 DNA sequence: TGCGCCAGCAGCTTGGGGACAGGACCCACAGATACGCAGTATTTT.

The table lists this clone with a count of one. This chain links TRBV19 with TRBJ1-5; no reliable D call. This CDR3 comprises 15 residues. The ends were cut back, 7 bases at V and 0 bases at J, with 13 bases in the middle. In germline, CDR1 is LNHDA, CDR2 SQIVND (reference sequence). Here the CDR3 DNA reads TGTGCCAGTAACCCAGGAACCTATAGCAATCAGCCCCAGCATTTT. It yields the protein CASNPGTYSNQPQHF.

The rearrangement links TRBV7-8 to TRBJ1-2, with 8 bases lining up with TRBD1. The germline V gene has CDR1 SGHVS and CDR2 FQNEAQ. CDR3 length equals 15 residues. The trim removed 5 bases at V and 4 bases at J, leaving 9 bases unmatched. The CDR3 region has the DNA TGTGCCAGCAGCCCAGTAAGGACAGGGAGCTATGGCTACACCTTC. It codes for CASSPVRTGSYGYTF.

CDR3 residues: CASSSTGTYGYTF. Here the CDR3 DNA reads TGTGCCAGCAGCTCCACAGGGACCTATGGCTACACCTTC. The chain couples TRBV7-2 to TRBJ1-2; a possible D gene is TRBD1 (6 bases). The CDR3 extends over 13 amino acids. Trimming cost V 4 bases and J 4 bases, with 10 bases left between them. CDR1 is SGHTA and CDR2 is FQGNSA in the germline V gene.

The chain is built from TRBV24-1 and TRBJ2-3; D is ambiguous. The V gene's germline CDR1 is KGHDR and CDR2 SFDVKD. V dropped 2 bases and J dropped 1 base, with 18 bases sitting between them. The length of the CDR3 is 18 residues. The CDR3 is CATSDSTVDSRGTDTQYF. The CDR3, as DNA: TGTGCCACCAGTGATTCTACGGTAGATAGCCGAGGCACAGATACGCAGTATTTT.

The V call is TRBV10-3, the J call TRBJ1-1; a weak D match, TRBD1 (6 bases). The V end was cut by 8 bases, the J end by 0 bases, with 13 bases between. This CDR3 has 14 amino acids. The germline V gene encodes CDR1 ENHRY and CDR2 SYGVKD. The CDR3 loop is CAIGEGGLNTEAFF. The CDR3 DNA is TGTGCCATCGGGGAGGGGGGGCTGAACACTGAAGCTTTCTTT.

The rearrangement links TRBV4-3 to TRBJ2-1, with 9 bases lining up with TRBD2. CDR3 length equals 16 residues. Trimming removed 2 bases from V and 4 bases from J; junction bases left unmatched: 6. The V gene's germline CDR1 is LGHNA and CDR2 YSLEER. CDR3 sequence reads: CASSQFLAGRYNEQFF. The CDR3, as DNA: TGCGCCAGCAGCCAATTTCTAGCGGGGAGGTACAATGAGCAGTTCTTC.

The chain is built from TRBV5-4 and TRBJ2-1; possibly TRBD2 for D (6 bases). Trimming stripped 4 bases from V and 8 bases from J, with 13 bases between. This CDR3 spans 13 amino acids. Per the germline V gene, CDR1 is SGHNT and CDR2 is YYREEE (reference sequence). The CDR3 DNA follows: TGTGCCAGCAGCGGGCCGGGAGCCTATGAGCAGTTCTTC. The encoded protein is CASSGPGAYEQFF.

This chain links TRBV4-3 with TRBJ2-7; D possibly corresponds to TRBD2 (6 bases). Trimming pared 0 bases from V and 4 bases from J, leaving 22 bases between. The CDR3 totals 18 residues. Germline V gene data show CDR1 as LGHNA and CDR2 as YSLEER. CDR3 residues: CASSQDTSSGINYYEQYF. For the CDR3, the DNA is TGCGCCAGCAGCCAAGATACTAGCTCGGGGATAAACTATTACGAGCAGTACTTC.

The chain is built from TRBV5-1 and TRBJ1-6; perhaps TRBD1 as D (6 bases). Germline V lookup: CDR1 SGHRS, CDR2 YFSETQ. V shed 1 base and J shed 3 bases, with 11 bases lying between them. This CDR3 has 16 amino acids. This chain's CDR3 is CASSLTGILYNSPLHF. CDR3 sequence (DNA): TGCGCCAGCAGCTTGACAGGGATCCTCTATAATTCACCCCTCCACTTT.

The chain couples TRBV19 to TRBJ2-3, with 7 nucleotides matching TRBD2. Germline CDR1 is LNHDA and CDR2 is SQIVND (reference sequence). The CDR3 is made up of 15 amino acids. After removal of 7 bases from V and 0 bases from J, the junction contained 7 bases not matched to a gene. CDR3 sequence: CASTQSGDSTDTQYF. The CDR3 nucleotides read TGTGCCAGTACCCAGAGCGGGGATAGCACAGATACGCAGTATTTT.

The chain employs TRBV19 and TRBJ1-5, with D hard to call. Germline-derived CDR1 and CDR2 are LNHDA and SQIVND (reference sequence). The CDR3 spans 13 residues. The V gene lost 1 base and the J gene lost 5 bases, with 6 bases spanning the gap. This CDR3 reads CASSIVGDQPQHF. In DNA form, the CDR3 reads TGTGCCAGTAGTATAGTGGGAGATCAGCCCCAGCATTTT.

The chain uses TRBV3-1 (or the pseudogene TRBV3-2) and TRBJ2-7; 9 bases are a match to TRBD2. J lost 4 bases, V lost 7 bases, and 11 bases had no gene match. CDR1 and CDR2 (germline): LGHDT, YNNKEL (reference sequence). CDR3 length: 15 amino acids. The CDR3: CASTSSGGIGYEQYF. DNA for the CDR3: TGTGCCAGCACCTCCAGCGGGGGGATCGGGTACGAGCAGTACTTC.